The source of this T cell receptor beta chain is a study of blood T cell repertoires in COVID-19. Study as a whole: T cells, B-cell-depleted T cells, or PBMCs provided the cDNA or gDNA that served as material.

Sequencing used immunoSEQ multiplex PCR; TCRdb keeps in-frame clones, though not all of them. The sample consists of 250,000 to 300,000 clones, roughly 86% of them appearing once. The CDR3 is made up of 15 amino acids. V was clipped by 5 bases and J by 6 bases; unmatched bases: 8. The germline gives CDR1 SNHLY, CDR2 FYNNEI. The chain carries TRBV2 and TRBJ1-5; TRBD1 aligns across 9 bases. Sequencing was done on a sample of PBMCs or T cells enriched from blood (not recorded which). This clonotype originated in a woman aged 60 to 75 who had recovered from COVID-19. CDR3 in amino acids: CASSRRDRAGQPQHF. The CDR3 coding sequence is TGTGCCAGCAGTCGGAGGGACAGGGCGGGTCAGCCCCAGCATTTT.